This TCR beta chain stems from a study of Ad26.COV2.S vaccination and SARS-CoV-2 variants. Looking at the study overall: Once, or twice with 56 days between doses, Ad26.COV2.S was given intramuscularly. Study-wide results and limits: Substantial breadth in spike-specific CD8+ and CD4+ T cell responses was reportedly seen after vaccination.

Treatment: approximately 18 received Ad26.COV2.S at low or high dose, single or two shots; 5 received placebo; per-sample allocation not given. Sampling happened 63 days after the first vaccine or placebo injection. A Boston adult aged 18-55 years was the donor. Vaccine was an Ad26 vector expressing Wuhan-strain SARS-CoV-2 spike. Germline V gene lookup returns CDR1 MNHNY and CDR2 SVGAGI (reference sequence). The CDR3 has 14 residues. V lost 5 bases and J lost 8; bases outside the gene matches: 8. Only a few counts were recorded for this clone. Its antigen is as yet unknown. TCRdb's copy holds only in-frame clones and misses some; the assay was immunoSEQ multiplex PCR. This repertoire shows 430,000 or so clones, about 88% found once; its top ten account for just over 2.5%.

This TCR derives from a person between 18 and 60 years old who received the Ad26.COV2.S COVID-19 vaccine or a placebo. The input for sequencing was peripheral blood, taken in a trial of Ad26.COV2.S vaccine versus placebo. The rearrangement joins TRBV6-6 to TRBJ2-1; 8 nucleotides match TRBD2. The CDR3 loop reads CASSRGSGVDEQFF. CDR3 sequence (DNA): TGTGCCAGCAGTCGGGGTAGCGGGGTTGATGAGCAGTTCTTC.